Each of the 11 T cell receptor beta chains below was sequenced from the same sample in a study of Ad26.COV2.S vaccination and SARS-CoV-2 variants. Treatment specified: 19 received Ad26.COV2.S at low or high dose, single or two shots; several received placebo; per-sample allocation not given. The samples date from day 63 after the first vaccine or placebo injection. TCRdb's table, derived via immunoSEQ multiplex PCR, lists solely in-frame clones and lacks some. The repertoire holds 440,000 or so clones, with about 92% as singletons. The sequences come from peripheral blood, collected in a trial of Ad26.COV2.S vaccine versus placebo. The receptors shown here come from a person aged 18 to 65 who received the Ad26.COV2.S COVID-19 vaccine or a placebo.

This rearrangement joins TRBV19 to TRBJ1-4, with D unclear. V was trimmed by 3 bases and J by 8 bases, leaving 13 bases between them. Germline loops: CDR1 LNHDA, CDR2 SQIVND (reference sequence). The CDR3 is 14 amino acids. The CDR3 sequence is CASSMDGVREKLFF. The CDR3 region has the DNA TGTGCCAGTAGTATGGATGGCGTCAGGGAAAAACTGTTTTTT.

V is TRBV7-2 and J is TRBJ2-7; the match to TRBD2 covers 13 bases. Germline CDR1 is SGHTA and CDR2 is FQGNSA. CDR3 length: 15 residues. The J segment lost 3 bases and the V segment lost 5 bases, leaving 4 bases of the junction unmatched. CDR3 DNA: TGTGCCAGCAGCCCCCGGACTAGCGGGAGCTACGAGCAGTACTTC. The encoded protein is CASSPRTSGSYEQYF.

V usage is TRBV20-1 and J usage is TRBJ1-5; weak D call: TRBD1 (6 bases). CDR1 is DFQATT and CDR2 is SNEGSKA in the germline V gene (reference sequence). Trimming took 3 bases from V and 0 from J, leaving 12 bases between them. The CDR3 runs to 15 residues. The CDR3 nucleotides read TGCAGTGCTAGTGCGGGGGGCAATAGCAATCAGCCCCAGCATTTT. It encodes CSASAGGNSNQPQHF.

The rearrangement uses TRBV28 and TRBJ1-6; 7 bases are a match to TRBD1. J lost 2 bases, V lost 2 bases, and 18 bases had no gene match. The germline V gene encodes CDR1 MDHEN and CDR2 SYDVKM. This CDR3 contains 21 residues. The CDR3 protein is CASSLTRREDRVITYNSPLHF. The CDR3 DNA sequence: TGTGCCAGCAGTTTAACCAGAAGGGAAGACAGGGTTATCACCTATAATTCACCCCTCCACTTT. The full variable domain, its missing parts supplied by reference TRBV28 and TRBJ1-6, is DVKVTQSSRYLVKRTGEKVFLECVQDMDHENMFWYRQDPGLGLRLIYFSYDVKMKEKGDIPEGYSVSREKKERFSLILESASTNQTSMYLCASSLTRREDRVITYNSPLHFGNGTRLTVT.

The J gene is TRBJ1-6, the V gene TRBV7-2, with D unresolved. CDR1 is SGHTA, CDR2 FQGNSA, per germline. V lost 1 base to trimming and J lost 9 bases, with 13 bases between them. The length of the CDR3 is 15 residues. This CDR3 is CASSLGQAFSSPLHF. Here the CDR3 DNA reads TGTGCCAGCAGCTTAGGTCAGGCGTTTAGTTCACCCCTCCACTTT.

The V call is TRBV19, the J call TRBJ2-2, with TRBD1 as a possible D gene (5 bases). CDR1 is LNHDA, CDR2 SQIVND, per germline (reference sequence). Trimming took 7 bases from V and 0 from J, leaving 12 bases between them. CDR3 size: 15 residues. As DNA, the CDR3 is TGTGCCAGTACCATAGGGGCATCGAACACCGGGGAGCTGTTTTTT. It specifies CASTIGASNTGELFF.

The chain links TRBV7-9 to TRBJ1-4; possibly TRBD1 for D (6 bases). Between the trimmed V and J ends, which lost 5 bases and 7 bases, there was a span of 14 bases. This CDR3 region has 14 residues. Germline-derived CDR1 and CDR2 are SEHNR and FQNEAQ (reference sequence). The CDR3 spells CASSQTGGGEKLFF. Here the CDR3 DNA reads TGTGCCAGCAGCCAGACAGGAGGGGGTGAAAAACTGTTTTTT.

The rearrangement uses TRBV7-3 and TRBJ1-6; tentatively, D is TRBD1 (5 bases). Deletions cut 5 bases from V and 7 bases from J, with 15 bases between. CDR3 size: 15 residues. CDR1 SGHTA and CDR2 FQGTGA come from the germline V gene. CDR3 sequence: CASSARPGDNSPLHF. CDR3 DNA: TGTGCCAGCAGCGCCCGTCCGGGGGACAATTCACCCCTCCACTTT.

The rearrangement joins TRBV6-5 to TRBJ1-3; possibly TRBD1 for D (6 bases). This CDR3 has 15 amino acids. V was pared by 5 bases and J by 0 bases, with 11 bases between. The germline CDR1 and CDR2 sequences are MNHEY and SVGAGI. The CDR3 DNA follows: TGTGCCAGCAGTCCCAGGACAGTCTCTGGAAACACCATATATTTT. Translating it yields CASSPRTVSGNTIYF.

This clone is judged medium-sized. V and J are TRBV19 and TRBJ2-2; D call uncertain. Looked up from germline, CDR1 is LNHDA and CDR2 is SQIVND (reference sequence). Between the trimmed V and J ends, which lost 6 bases and 3 bases, there was a span of 11 bases. The CDR3 covers 14 residues. The CDR3 nucleotides read TGTGCCAGTAGCCCCCCCCGGGACACCGGGGAGCTGTTTTTT. Translation: CASSPPRDTGELFF.

This chain connects TRBV7-3 to TRBJ1-1; no reliable D call. This CDR3 region has 15 residues. Germline-derived CDR1 and CDR2 are SGHTA and FQGTGA. Trimming removed 0 bases at V and 1 base at J, with 9 bases between. The CDR3 region has the DNA TGTGCCAGCAGCTTAACTTCCGGTGGGAACACTGAAGCTTTCTTT. This sequence encodes CASSLTSGGNTEAFF.